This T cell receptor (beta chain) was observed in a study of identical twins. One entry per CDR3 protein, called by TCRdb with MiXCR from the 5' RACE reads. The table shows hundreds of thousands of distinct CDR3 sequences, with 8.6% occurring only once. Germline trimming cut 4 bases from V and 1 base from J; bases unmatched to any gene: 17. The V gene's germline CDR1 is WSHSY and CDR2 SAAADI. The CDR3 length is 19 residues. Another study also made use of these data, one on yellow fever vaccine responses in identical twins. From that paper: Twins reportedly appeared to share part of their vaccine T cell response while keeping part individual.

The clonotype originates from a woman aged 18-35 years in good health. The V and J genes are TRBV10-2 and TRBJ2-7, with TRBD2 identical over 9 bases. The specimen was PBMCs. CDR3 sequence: CASSARFSGSLPGSYEQYF. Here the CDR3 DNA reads TGCGCCAGCAGTGCCCGGTTTAGCGGGAGCCTCCCGGGGTCCTACGAGCAGTACTTC.